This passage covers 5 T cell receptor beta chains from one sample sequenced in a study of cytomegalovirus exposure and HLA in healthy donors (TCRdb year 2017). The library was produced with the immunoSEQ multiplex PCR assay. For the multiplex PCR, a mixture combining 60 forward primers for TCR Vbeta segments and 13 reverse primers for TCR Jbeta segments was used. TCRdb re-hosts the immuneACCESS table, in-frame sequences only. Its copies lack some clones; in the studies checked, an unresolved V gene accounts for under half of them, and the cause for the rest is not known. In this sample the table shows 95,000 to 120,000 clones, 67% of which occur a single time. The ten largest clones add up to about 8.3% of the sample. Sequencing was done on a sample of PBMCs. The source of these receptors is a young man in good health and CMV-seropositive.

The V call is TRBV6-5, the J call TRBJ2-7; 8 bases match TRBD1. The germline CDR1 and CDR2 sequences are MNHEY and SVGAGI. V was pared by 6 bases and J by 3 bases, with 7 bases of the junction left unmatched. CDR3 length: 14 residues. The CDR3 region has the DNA TGTGCCAGCAGACGAGGACAGGGTCTCTACGAGCAGTACTTC. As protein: CASRRGQGLYEQYF.

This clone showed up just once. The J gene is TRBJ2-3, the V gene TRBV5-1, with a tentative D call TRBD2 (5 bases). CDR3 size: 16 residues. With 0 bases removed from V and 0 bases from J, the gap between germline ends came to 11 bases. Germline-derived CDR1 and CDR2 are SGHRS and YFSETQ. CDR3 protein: CASSLGGPPSTDTQYF. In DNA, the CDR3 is TGCGCCAGCAGCTTGGGAGGGCCGCCTAGCACAGATACGCAGTATTTT.

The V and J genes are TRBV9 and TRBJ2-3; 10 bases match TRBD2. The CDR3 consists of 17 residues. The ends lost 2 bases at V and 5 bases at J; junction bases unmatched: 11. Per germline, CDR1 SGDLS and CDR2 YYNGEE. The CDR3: CASSVASGGAWIDTQYF. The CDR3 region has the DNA TGTGCCAGCAGCGTTGCGAGCGGGGGGGCCTGGATAGATACGCAGTATTTT.

The CDR3 sequence is CASSPAGIIDTQYF. DNA of the CDR3: TGCGCCAGCTCCCCAGCGGGGATAATAGATACGCAGTATTTT. The J gene is TRBJ2-3, the V gene TRBV5-1; 7 bases are a match to TRBD2. Germline loops: CDR1 SGHRS, CDR2 YFSETQ. CDR3 length: 14 residues. The V segment lost 7 bases and the J segment 5 bases; nucleotides outside the gene matches: 10.

This chain's CDR3 is CASSPGTGGDGYTF. The CDR3 coding sequence is TGTGCCAGCAGCCCGGGGACAGGGGGCGATGGCTACACCTTC. The chain uses TRBV11-1 and TRBJ1-2; TRBD1 aligns across 12 bases. The CDR3 runs 14 residues. Germline V gene data show CDR1 as SGHAT and CDR2 as FQDESV (reference sequence). V lost 5 bases, J lost 6 bases, and 4 bases stayed unmatched.